The present T cell receptor beta chain was sequenced within a study of cytomegalovirus exposure and HLA in healthy donors. Study at large: Researchers found that approximately 77% of over 350 genotyped donors fell within the Caucasian-associated ancestry cluster.

The primer mix had 60 Vbeta and 13 Jbeta primers. Sequenced by immunoSEQ multiplex PCR; TCRdb stores in-frame clones only, minus some. Here the sample spans tens of thousands of clones, about 66% being singletons. CDR1 and CDR2 from the germline V gene are SGHRS and YFSETQ. V was cut by 7 bases and J by 4 bases, with 17 bases left in between. The CDR3 covers 14 residues. Material for sequencing was PBMCs. The chain recombines TRBV5-1 with TRBJ2-5; maybe TRBD2 (5 bases). This TCR derives from a woman aged 50 to 60 in good health and CMV-seropositive. The CDR3 region is CASHGVGSGETQYF. CDR3 nucleotides: TGCGCCAGCCACGGGGTGGGGTCGGGAGAGACCCAGTACTTC. Supplemented by reference TRBV5-1 and TRBJ2-5, the full variable domain reads KAGVTQTPRYLIKTRGQQVTLSCSPISGHRSVSWYQQTPGQGLQFLFEYFSETQRNKGNFPGRFSGRQFSNSRSEMNVSTLELGDSALYLCASHGVGSGETQYFGPGTRLLVL.